This T cell receptor beta chain was retrieved from a study of cytomegalovirus exposure and HLA in healthy donors. The CDR3 length is 14 residues. Germline-derived CDR1 and CDR2 are SGHTA and FQGNSA. Between the trimmed V and J ends, which lost 2 bases and 1 base, there was a span of 8 bases. Comment on this clone: Antigen unknown.

Study-wide results and caveats: Accurate prediction of most subjects' HLA-A and HLA-B alleles from TCR beta sequences was reported. A previous analysis found most TCR beta V segments productive roughly 87% or roughly 30% of the time. V- and J-gene trimming of TCR beta was linked (in a later analysis) to a missense DCLRE1C variant. Later work associated approximately 17,000 TCR beta sequences with HLA alleles at 0.05 false discovery rate.

Amplification used 60 Vbeta primers and 13 Jbeta primers. Only in-frame clones appear in the TCRdb table, and some are missing; sequencing was by immunoSEQ multiplex PCR. The sample has more than 150,000 clones, 77% seen once. This receptor was obtained from a man aged 18-30 years in good health and CMV-seronegative. The V and J genes are TRBV7-2 and TRBJ1-1; tentative D call: TRBD1 (5 bases). What was sequenced was PBMCs. CDR3 DNA: TGTGCCAGCAGCTTAAACAGGCCGAACACTGAAGCTTTCTTT. This translates into CASSLNRPNTEAFF. The full variable domain, completed using reference TRBV7-2 and TRBJ1-1, is GAGVSQSPSNKVTEKGKDVELRCDPISGHTALYWYRQSLGQGLEFLIYFQGNSAPDKSGLPSDRFSAERTGGSVSTLTIQRTQQEDSAVYLCASSLNRPNTEAFFGQGTRLTVV.